This T cell receptor (beta chain) appears in the sequencing data of a study of memory CD4+ T cells and cytomegalovirus serostatus. As for the study in general: Donors were healthy Belgian adults, under 10 CMV seropositive and approximately 25 seronegative.

Overall study results and limits: Repertoires predicted CMV serostatus with median bootstrapped AUC of about 0.96. Of more than 150 reported CMV TCRbeta sequences, roughly 70 were found in memory CD4+ repertoires. The CMV-associated TCR signature appears largely within the CD4+ memory repertoire.

Single viable CD3+CD4+CD8-CD45RO+ cells were sorted as the memory CD4+ T cells. Worth noting for this clone: Antigen unknown. Relative to the germline gene, one junction end is altered; a read error may explain this. Other DNA sequences in this specimen translate into the identical CDR3.

Germline values: CDR1 GTSNPN, CDR2 SVGIG (reference sequence). The CDR3 covers 13 residues. Profiled with immunoSEQ multiplex PCR; TCRdb holds only in-frame clones, not every one. The sample lists tens of thousands of clones; 75% to 85% were seen once. The chain is built from TRBV30 and TRBJ1-6; D remains unclear. Sequencing used memory CD4+ T cells from blood. This TCR came from an adult in good health and CMV-seronegative. The CDR3 protein is CAWSVRGESPLHF. The CDR3 coding sequence is TGTGCCTGGAGTGTACGGGGAGAATCACCTCTCCACTTT.